A selection of T cell receptor beta chains follows, all from one sample in a study of T cell responses to AZD1222 COVID-19 vaccine. TCRdb's copy holds only in-frame clones and misses some; the assay was immunoSEQ multiplex PCR. The sample lists some 170,000 clones, approximately 90% occurring once. The starting material was peripheral blood, obtained on day 0 of AZD1222 vaccination. Source of these receptors: an adult in good health. CDR3s include the opening cysteine and the closing phenylalanine or tryptophan. A D gene is named only where the DNA matches it firmly. A clone size is listed for some rows: how often the clone was seen (once, few, many), or a class if it is expanded.

d_gene | abundance | j_gene | len | v_gene | CDR3nt | CDR3aa
TRBD1 | NA | TRBJ1-2 | 15 | TRBV7-2 | TGTGCCAGCAGCGGTATTCACAGGGGGGGCTATGGCTACACCTTC | CASSGIHRGGYGYTF
TRBD2 | NA | TRBJ2-3 | 15 | TRBV5-1 | TGCGCCAGCAGCCCCCTCGCGGGAGATACAGATACGCAGTATTTT | CASSPLAGDTDTQYF
NA | few | TRBJ2-7 | 13 | TRBV19 | TGTGCCAGTAGTTCACAGGGAGCCTACGAGCAGTACTTC | CASSSQGAYEQYF
TRBD1 | NA | TRBJ2-2 | 15 | TRBV5-1 | TGCGCCAGCAGCTGGGGACAGGGCTACACCGGGGAGCTGTTTTTT | CASSWGQGYTGELFF
NA | NA | TRBJ1-4 | 16 | TRBV15 | TGTGCCACCAGCAGTCCCCCGGAGGCCAGAAATGAAAAACTGTTTTTT | CATSSPPEARNEKLFF
NA | NA | TRBJ2-7 | 10 | TRBV20-1 | TGCAGTGCGACGGCCTACGAGCAGTACTTC | CSATAYEQYF
TRBD1 | NA | TRBJ1-4 | 19 | TRBV10-1 | TGCGCCAGCACCGGACAGGGGCCCTTCAAATTTGCAACTAATGAAAAACTGTTTTTT | CASTGQGPFKFATNEKLFF
NA | NA | TRBJ2-6 | 11 | TRBV19 | TGTGCCTGCAAGGGGGCCAACGTCCTGACTTTC | CACKGANVLTF
TRBD1 | once | TRBJ1-6 | 15 | TRBV27 | TGTGCCAGCAGTTTCGAGGGACAGGGGGTTTCACCCCTCCACTTT | CASSFEGQGVSPLHF
TRBD2 | NA | TRBJ2-1 | 14 | TRBV2 | TGTGCCAGCAGTCGGGGGGGGACCTACAATGAGCAGTTCTTC | CASSRGGTYNEQFF
NA | NA | TRBJ1-2 | 15 | TRBV5-1 | TGCGCCAGCAGCTTGGCCCAGGGCGTCCTACATGGCTACACCTTC | CASSLAQGVLHGYTF
TRBD1 | NA | TRBJ2-1 | 14 | TRBV11-3 | TGTGCCAGCGGGAAGGGGGCGCAGGGGGATGAGCAGTTCTTC | CASGKGAQGDEQFF
TRBD1 | NA | TRBJ2-7 | 15 | TRBV7-9 | TGTGCCAGCAGCTCCCGGGACAGCCGGCTGTACGAGCAGTACTTC | CASSSRDSRLYEQYF
TRBD1 | NA | TRBJ2-7 | 16 | TRBV5-1 | TGCGCCAGCACCTGGGACACTGGACAGGGGATCTACGAGCAGTACTTC | CASTWDTGQGIYEQYF